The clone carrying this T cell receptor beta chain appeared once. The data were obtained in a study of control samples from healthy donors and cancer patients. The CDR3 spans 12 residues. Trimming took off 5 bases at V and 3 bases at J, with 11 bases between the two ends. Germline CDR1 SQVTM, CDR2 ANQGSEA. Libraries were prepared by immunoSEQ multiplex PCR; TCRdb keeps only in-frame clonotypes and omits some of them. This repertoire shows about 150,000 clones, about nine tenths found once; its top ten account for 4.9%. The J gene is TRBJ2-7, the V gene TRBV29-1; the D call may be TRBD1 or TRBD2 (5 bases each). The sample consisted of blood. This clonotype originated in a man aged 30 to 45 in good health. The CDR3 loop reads CSVTGDVYEQYF. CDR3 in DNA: TGCAGCGTTACTGGGGACGTCTACGAGCAGTACTTC.